Below, 29 T cell receptor beta chains from the same sample are listed, as sequenced in a study of blood T cell repertoires in COVID-19. Using immunoSEQ multiplex PCR, the repertoire was profiled, and TCRdb retains in-frame clones only, with some absent. The sample has fewer than 250,000 clones, over 70% seen once. Sequenced sample: peripheral blood. The receptors were gathered from a man between 60 and 75 years old with acute or convalescent COVID-19.

J is TRBJ2-7 and V is TRBV6-5, with 8 bases lining up with TRBD1. V lost 8 bases, J lost 4 bases, and 13 bases stayed unmatched. Germline lookup yields CDR1 MNHEY and CDR2 SVGAGI. This CDR3 is built from 15 residues. The CDR3 coding sequence is TGTGCCAGCTCCCCTTACAGGGGGAGTTCTTACGAGCAGTACTTC. Its translation is CASSPYRGSSYEQYF.

The J gene is TRBJ2-7, the V gene TRBV6-5; 9 positions agree with TRBD1. V trimming: 2 bases; J trimming: 6 bases; junction bases outside the gene matches: 2. This CDR3 region has 13 residues. Germline CDR1 is MNHEY and CDR2 is SVGAGI. The CDR3 reads CASSYQTGGEQYF. The DNA for the CDR3 is TGTGCCAGCAGTTACCAGACAGGGGGCGAGCAGTACTTC.

J is TRBJ2-1 and V is TRBV30; 12 positions agree with TRBD2. Germline CDR1 reads GTSNPN; CDR2 reads SVGIG (reference sequence). V shed 5 bases, J shed 4 bases, and the junction held 3 bases outside the gene matches. This CDR3 has 14 residues. The CDR3 sequence: CAWGLAGRYNEQFF. CDR3 DNA: TGTGCCTGGGGACTAGCGGGACGATACAATGAGCAGTTCTTC.

The chain carries TRBV30 and TRBJ1-6, with D perhaps matching TRBD1 (6 bases). CDR1 is GTSNPN and CDR2 is SVGIG in the germline V gene (reference sequence). Trimming cost V 0 bases and J 11 bases, with 17 bases left between them. This CDR3 region has 15 residues. CDR3 region: CAWSVGGNDHPPLHF. The CDR3 bases are TGTGCCTGGAGTGTAGGGGGTAACGATCATCCACCCCTCCACTTT.

The gene calls are TRBV27 and TRBJ2-1; D possibly corresponds to TRBD2 (5 bases). CDR1 is MNHEY, CDR2 SMNVEV, per germline (reference sequence). V was shortened by 2 bases and J by 4 bases, with 6 bases between the two germline ends. The CDR3 length is 13 residues. This CDR3 is CASSLRGYNEQFF. DNA of the CDR3: TGTGCCAGCAGTTTACGGGGATACAATGAGCAGTTCTTC.

This clone came up a few times. V and J are TRBV18 and TRBJ1-2; D possibly corresponds to TRBD1 (5 bases). Trimming cost V 5 bases and J 3 bases, with 7 bases left between them. CDR3 length: 12 amino acids. The germline V gene encodes CDR1 KGHSH and CDR2 LQKENI. The CDR3: CASSEQDYGYTF. CDR3 DNA sequence: TGTGCCAGCTCAGAACAGGACTATGGCTACACCTTC.

The V and J genes are TRBV10-2 and TRBJ2-3; D possibly corresponds to TRBD2 (5 bases). V was trimmed by 11 bases and J by 3 bases, leaving 15 bases between them. The CDR3 totals 13 residues. Germline lookup yields CDR1 WSHSY and CDR2 SAAADI. The CDR3 DNA sequence: TGCGCCGCGGAAGGGAGTGGGACAGATACGCAGTATTTT. Protein product: CAAEGSGTDTQYF.

Here the CDR3 reads CASSQVAGGSTDTQYF. CDR3 DNA sequence: TGCGCCAGCAGCCAAGTCGCGGGGGGCAGCACAGATACGCAGTATTTT. This chain connects TRBV4-1 to TRBJ2-3; 8 nucleotides agree with TRBD2. CDR1 and CDR2 (germline): MGHRA, YSYEKL. The CDR3 runs to 16 residues. With V trimmed by 1 base and J by 0 bases, 3 bases remained unmatched.

The J gene is TRBJ1-4, the V gene TRBV19; tentatively, D is TRBD1 (5 bases). Germline V gene data show CDR1 as LNHDA and CDR2 as SQIVND (reference sequence). The length of the CDR3 is 13 residues. V gave up 9 bases and J gave up 8 bases, with 16 bases separating them. The CDR3 bases are TGTGCCAGGAAAAGGGGCCAGGGCGAAAAACTGTTTTTT. Translation: CARKRGQGEKLFF. Based on the CDR3 plus reference TRBV19 and TRBJ1-4, the full variable domain is DGGITQSPKYLFRKEGQNVTLSCEQNLNHDAMYWYRQDPGQGLRLIYYSQIVNDFQKGDIAEGYSVSREKKESFPLTVTSAQKNPTAFYLCARKRGQGEKLFFGSGTQLSVL.

This sequence joins TRBV11-1 and TRBJ1-1, with 8 nucleotides matching TRBD1. Germline V CDR1 and CDR2: SGHAT, FQDESV (reference sequence). The V and J ends lost 4 bases and 1 base, in that order; junction bases with no gene match: 2. This CDR3 spans 14 amino acids. CDR3 nucleotides: TGTGCCAGCAGCTGGGACAGGAAGAACACTGAAGCTTTCTTT. Translation: CASSWDRKNTEAFF.

The gene calls are TRBV10-1 and TRBJ1-6, with D possibly TRBD1 on 6 matching bases. V was cut by 7 bases and J by 7 bases, with 11 bases left in between. The CDR3 is made up of 13 amino acids. Germline V gene sequence: CDR1 WNHNN, CDR2 SYGVQD (reference sequence). CDR3 amino acids: CASNRDTNSPLHF. The CDR3 DNA reads TGCGCCAGCAACCGGGACACCAATTCACCCCTCCACTTT.

V gene TRBV12-5 combines with J gene TRBJ2-7; 11 bases line up with TRBD1. This CDR3 has 17 residues. V shed 1 base and J 1 base; nucleotides not matched to a gene: 6. Germline V gene lookup returns CDR1 LGHNT and CDR2 FRNRAP. The chain's CDR3 is CASGLEVGTGGSYEQYF. Written as DNA, the CDR3 is TGTGCTAGTGGTTTGGAGGTTGGGACAGGGGGTTCCTACGAGCAGTACTTC.

The CDR3 sequence: CASSSGTGGYEQYF. The CDR3 nucleotides read TGTGCCAGCTCCTCCGGGACAGGGGGCTACGAGCAGTACTTC. The chain joins TRBV18 to TRBJ2-7; 11 bases are a match to TRBD1. J was trimmed by 3 bases and V by 6 bases; bases with no gene match: 4. The CDR3 loop spans 14 amino acids. Germline V gene lookup returns CDR1 KGHSH and CDR2 LQKENI.

This chain connects TRBV30 to TRBJ1-5, with D possibly TRBD1 on 6 matching bases. There are 15 residues in the CDR3. V lost 2 bases to trimming and J lost 2 bases, with 13 bases between them. CDR1 is GTSNPN, CDR2 SVGIG, per germline (reference sequence). The CDR3 nucleotides read TGTGCCTGGAGTACACAGGGATGGGGCAATCAGCCCCAGCATTTT. It encodes CAWSTQGWGNQPQHF.

J is TRBJ1-6 and V is TRBV7-2; perhaps TRBD1 as D (5 bases). From germline, CDR1 is SGHTA and CDR2 FQGNSA. The CDR3 totals 14 residues. Trimming removed 5 bases at V and 6 bases at J, with 11 bases between. CDR3 loop: CASSDRQPNSPLHF. The CDR3 DNA follows: TGTGCCAGCAGCGACAGACAGCCTAATTCACCCCTCCACTTT.

The chain couples TRBV7-3 to TRBJ2-1; TRBD1 might be the D (6 bases). The V and J ends lost 5 bases and 10 bases respectively, with 24 bases between them. The CDR3 totals 16 residues. CDR1 is SGHTA, CDR2 FQGTGA, per germline. The CDR3 sequence: CASSENGAVRGHEQFF. CDR3 coding DNA: TGTGCCAGCAGCGAAAATGGGGCAGTCAGGGGACACGAGCAGTTCTTC.

The chain has TRBV5-5 and TRBJ1-1; a possible D gene is TRBD1 (6 bases). Germline assignment: CDR1 SGHKS and CDR2 YYEKEE (reference sequence). The CDR3 consists of 15 residues. The V and J ends lost 2 bases and 6 bases respectively, with 17 bases between them. CDR3: CASSFGGTLGAEAFF. The CDR3 DNA reads TGTGCCAGCAGCTTCGGTGGGACACTTGGCGCTGAAGCTTTCTTT.

V usage is TRBV25-1 and J usage is TRBJ2-1, with D perhaps matching TRBD1 (6 bases). V dropped 2 bases and J dropped 15 bases, with 11 bases sitting between them. The CDR3 consists of 11 residues. Germline CDR1 MGHDK, CDR2 SYGVNS. CDR3 sequence: CASSEGGGAFF. In DNA form, the CDR3 reads TGTGCCAGCAGTGAAGGGGGCGGCGCGTTCTTC.

The chain employs TRBV10-2 and TRBJ1-2, with D perhaps matching TRBD1 (5 bases). The CDR3 contains 12 residues. The V gene's germline CDR1 is WSHSY and CDR2 SAAADI. The CDR3 DNA reads as TGCGCGACCACAGGATCCTCCTATGGCTACACCTTC. It yields the protein CATTGSSYGYTF.

CDR3 nucleotide sequence: TGTGCCAGCAGCCCTAAAGGAGCCTCTGGAAACACCATATATTTT. This encodes CASSPKGASGNTIYF. The chain joins TRBV11-2 to TRBJ1-3; D uncertain. V was cut by 5 bases and J by 0 bases, with 11 bases left in between. The CDR3 runs 15 residues. Germline V gene sequence: CDR1 SGHAT, CDR2 FQNNGV.

This rearrangement joins TRBV15 to TRBJ2-3; no definite D call. The CDR3 has 13 residues. The V gene's germline CDR1 is LNHNV and CDR2 YYDKDF (reference sequence). V was pared by 5 bases and J by 0 bases, with 6 bases between. The CDR3 DNA sequence: TGTGCCACCAGCTTTTCTAGCACAGATACGCAGTATTTT. This gives the protein CATSFSSTDTQYF.

This clone has just a few counts. Other DNA sequences in the sample encode the same CDR3. The gene calls are TRBV7-3 and TRBJ2-5, with 10 bases fitting TRBD2. The V and J ends lost 5 bases and 5 bases, in that order; junction bases with no gene match: 2. CDR3 length: 13 amino acids. CDR1 and CDR2 (germline): SGHTA, FQGTGA. The CDR3: CASSPSGGETQYF. CDR3 DNA: TGTGCCAGCAGCCCTAGCGGGGGTGAGACCCAGTACTTC.

V gene TRBV18 combines with J gene TRBJ1-1, with D possibly being TRBD1 (5 bases). The germline V gene encodes CDR1 KGHSH and CDR2 LQKENI. The V and J ends lost 3 bases and 5 bases respectively, with 13 bases between them. The CDR3 totals 14 residues. CDR3 protein: CASSPPGGKTEAFF. DNA of the CDR3: TGTGCCAGCTCACCTCCGGGGGGTAAGACTGAAGCTTTCTTT.

The chain links TRBV14 to TRBJ2-3; 7 nucleotides align to TRBD2. V gave up 3 bases and J gave up 3 bases; unmatched junction bases: 6. Germline-derived CDR1 and CDR2 are SGHDN and FVKESK. The CDR3 is made up of 15 amino acids. CDR3 sequence: CASSHQDGRTDTQYF. The CDR3 bases are TGTGCCAGCAGCCACCAAGACGGGAGGACAGATACGCAGTATTTT.

The chain carries TRBV7-3 and TRBJ1-3; 9 bases match TRBD1. This CDR3 comprises 18 residues. Germline V gene lookup returns CDR1 SGHTA and CDR2 FQGTGA. J was trimmed by 6 bases and V by 4 bases; bases with no gene match: 16. CDR3 DNA sequence: TGTGCCAGCAGCTCGCCTTTCCCTACAGGGGGCGCCGAAAACACCATATATTTT. It codes for CASSSPFPTGGAENTIYF.

This chain links TRBV5-1 with TRBJ2-5; 7 bases are shared with TRBD1. Per the germline V gene, CDR1 is SGHRS and CDR2 is YFSETQ. The CDR3 totals 15 residues. Trimming removed 2 bases from V and 3 bases from J; junction bases left unmatched: 7. The CDR3 loop reads CASSLSTGMEETQYF. The CDR3 nucleotides read TGCGCCAGCAGCTTATCGACAGGGATGGAAGAGACCCAGTACTTC.

This clone is a singleton in its sample. The genes are TRBV18 and TRBJ2-7; D may be TRBD1 (7 bases). The CDR3 covers 15 residues. Trimming removed 2 bases from V and 4 bases from J, with 15 bases in between. Per germline, CDR1 KGHSH and CDR2 LQKENI. The CDR3 DNA is TGTGCCAGCTCACCAAGCAGGGCAGGGGGGTACGAGCAGTACTTC. As protein: CASSPSRAGGYEQYF.

This clone was seen only once. V is TRBV29-1 and J is TRBJ2-3; 12 bases fit TRBD2. CDR3 length: 15 amino acids. Looked up from germline, CDR1 is SQVTM and CDR2 is ANQGSEA. With V trimmed by 4 bases and J by 4 bases, 6 bases remained unmatched. The CDR3 sequence is CSVAWTSGKPDTQYF. CDR3 in DNA: TGCAGCGTTGCCTGGACTAGCGGGAAACCAGATACGCAGTATTTT.

This chain uses TRBV5-5 with TRBJ1-1; D gene unclear. Germline loops: CDR1 SGHKS, CDR2 YYEKEE (reference sequence). This CDR3 is built from 14 residues. The V end was cut by 0 bases, the J end by 0 bases, with 6 bases between. CDR3 sequence reads: CASSLARLNTEAFF. The CDR3 DNA reads as TGTGCCAGCAGCTTGGCGAGGTTGAACACTGAAGCTTTCTTT. Filled out from reference TRBV5-5 and TRBJ1-1, the complete variable domain reads DAGVTQSPTHLIKTRGQQVTLRCSPISGHKSVSWYQQVLGQGPQFIFQYYEKEERGRGNFPDRFSARQFPNYSSELNVNALLLGDSALYLCASSLARLNTEAFFGQGTRLTVV.